The 21 T cell receptor beta chains given below trace back to one sample, sequenced in a study of CD8+CD57+ T cells in acquired aplastic anemia. Investigators profiled TCR beta VDJ and CDR3 from genomic DNA template. TCRdb called the reads again in MiXCR, with one record for every CDR3 protein. Among 120,000 or so distinct CDR3 sequences listed, about 48% were seen once. The specimen was sorted CD4+, CD8+, or CD8+CD57+ T cells (not recorded which) from PBMCs. The receptor source for this set is a human donor in good health, serving as a control.

The CDR3 DNA reads TGTGCCAGCAGCTTGGGACAGGAGCTCTATGGCTACACCTTC. Encoded protein: CASSLGQELYGYTF. J is TRBJ1-2 and V is TRBV5-4; D perhaps matches TRBD1 (6 bases). The V gene lost 0 bases and the J gene lost 4 bases, with 10 bases spanning the gap. The CDR3 runs to 14 residues. CDR1 and CDR2 from the germline V gene are SGHNT and YYREEE (reference sequence). The full variable domain, with the rest looked up from reference TRBV5-4 and TRBJ1-2, is ETGVTQSPTHLIKTRGQQVTLRCSSQSGHNTVSWYQQALGQGPQFIFQYYREEENGRGNFPPRFSGLQFPNYSSELNVNALELDDSALYLCASSLGQELYGYTFGSGTRLTVV.

This chain uses TRBV24-1 with TRBJ1-3, with 8 bases identical to TRBD1. The CDR3 extends over 18 amino acids. Looked up from germline, CDR1 is KGHDR and CDR2 is SFDVKD. The V segment lost 7 bases and the J segment 3 bases; nucleotides outside the gene matches: 16. Written as DNA, the CDR3 is TGTGCCACCAGCAGCTTAGCAGCGGCAGGGGGCGGTGGAAACACCATATATTTT. This sequence encodes CATSSLAAAGGGGNTIYF.

The chain carries TRBV19 and TRBJ2-5; the match to TRBD2 covers 8 bases. Germline V gene sequence: CDR1 LNHDA, CDR2 SQIVND (reference sequence). This CDR3 region has 16 residues. The V gene end was trimmed by 5 bases and the J gene end by 2 bases; junction bases not matched to a gene: 10. The CDR3 protein is CASSEIFRGGQETQYF. The CDR3, as DNA: TGTGCCAGTAGTGAAATATTCCGGGGGGGACAAGAGACCCAGTACTTC.

This clonotype came up many times. The gene calls are TRBV19 and TRBJ2-2; perhaps TRBD1 as D (6 bases). The CDR3 covers 13 residues. CDR1 and CDR2 from the germline V gene are LNHDA and SQIVND (reference sequence). Trimming shortened V by 9 bases and J by 4 bases, and 12 bases separated the two germline ends. CDR3 region: CASHRERTGELFF. The CDR3, as DNA: TGTGCCAGCCACAGGGAGCGCACCGGGGAGCTGTTTTTT.

The chain recombines TRBV5-1 with TRBJ1-6, with 8 bases fitting TRBD1. With V trimmed by 0 bases and J by 9 bases, 8 bases remained unmatched. This CDR3 has 16 amino acids. Germline V CDR1 and CDR2: SGHRS, YFSETQ. CDR3 DNA sequence: TGCGCCAGCAGCTTGGAAACCGGGACAGGACTTTCACCCCTCCACTTT. Amino acid sequence: CASSLETGTGLSPLHF.

This clonotype came up many times. V and J are TRBV4-3 and TRBJ2-7, with 9 bases aligning to TRBD2. This CDR3 comprises 15 residues. V shed 0 bases, J shed 1 base, and the junction held 1 base outside the gene matches. Germline lookup yields CDR1 LGHNA and CDR2 YSLEER. This chain's CDR3 is CASSQESGGSYEQYF. The CDR3 DNA follows: TGCGCCAGCAGCCAAGAAAGCGGGGGGTCCTACGAGCAGTACTTC.

This chain links TRBV6-1 with TRBJ1-5, with D tentatively TRBD1 (5 bases). The CDR3 is 15 residues long. CDR1 and CDR2 from the germline V gene are MNHNS and SASEGT. The V end lost 6 bases, the J end lost 4 bases, and 16 bases lay between the germline ends. The chain's CDR3 is CASRAGTVPNQPQHF. The CDR3 DNA is TGTGCCAGCAGAGCAGGGACCGTGCCTAATCAGCCCCAGCATTTT.

In regard to this clonotype: A much larger clone lies one base from this, so it may be a read error. The V call is TRBV19, the J call TRBJ2-7; D is uncertain. In germline, CDR1 is LNHDA, CDR2 SQIVND (reference sequence). The CDR3 covers 12 residues. The CDR3 DNA follows: TGTGCCTGGAGTGTAATGGGGTACGAGCAGTGCTTC. It yields the protein CAWSVMGYEQCF.

The rearrangement joins TRBV7-4 to TRBJ2-7; a possible D gene is TRBD2 (7 bases). The V gene lost 7 bases and the J gene lost 0 bases, with 10 bases spanning the gap. This CDR3 comprises 13 residues. Germline CDR1 and CDR2: SGHVT and SQSDAQ. In nucleotides, the CDR3 is TGTGCCAGCAAGGGGGGGGACTCCTACGAGCAGTACTTC. Translating gives CASKGGDSYEQYF.

With regard to this clonotype: A read error is possible here, since a much larger clone lies one base away. This is likely a read error, given that the CDR3 carries no conserved phenylalanine or tryptophan at its end. This rearrangement joins TRBV28 to TRBJ2-5; a possible D gene is TRBD2 (6 bases). Trimming cost V 6 bases and J 5 bases, with 10 bases left between them. Germline loops: CDR1 MDHEN, CDR2 SYDVKM. The CDR3 is 12 amino acids. CDR3 bases: TGTGCCAGCAGCAGACTAGGGGAGACCCAGTACCTC. Translated: CASSRLGETQYL.

This chain joins TRBV7-9 and TRBJ2-7, with TRBD2 as a possible D gene (5 bases). Trimming cost V 5 bases and J 3 bases, with 8 bases left between them. This CDR3 region has 12 residues. The germline CDR1 and CDR2 sequences are SEHNR and FQNEAQ (reference sequence). The CDR3 DNA reads as TGTGCCAGCAGCCCTAGCCACTACGAGCAGTACGTC. Residues: CASSPSHYEQYV.

The count of this clonotype is one. The chain recombines TRBV7-3 with TRBJ2-3; TRBD2 matches 8 bases. The junction had 12 bases not matched to a gene; V was cut back by 2 bases and J by 8 bases. In germline, CDR1 is SGHTA, CDR2 FQGTGA. The CDR3 has 16 amino acids. The CDR3 reads CASSLLYGGATSTQYF. The CDR3 DNA reads TGTGCCAGCAGCTTACTCTACGGGGGGGCCACTAGTACGCAGTATTTT. Drawing the rest from reference TRBV7-3 and TRBJ2-3, the complete variable domain is GAGVSQTPSNKVTEKGKYVELRCDPISGHTALYWYRQSLGQGPEFLIYFQGTGAADDSGLPNDRFFAVRPEGSVSTLKIQRTERGDSAVYLCASSLLYGGATSTQYFGPGTRLTVL.

The chain recombines TRBV2 with TRBJ1-5, with D unclear. The CDR3 has 14 amino acids. V dropped 6 bases and J dropped 1 base, with 10 bases sitting between them. Germline-derived CDR1 and CDR2 are SNHLY and FYNNEI. CDR3 in DNA: TGTGCCAGCAGCCGGGGTTCAAGCAATCAGCCCCAGCATTTT. Its protein product is CASSRGSSNQPQHF.

The chain recombines TRBV7-9 with TRBJ2-1; D call uncertain. V lost 5 bases and J 8 bases, leaving 7 bases between the germline ends. The CDR3 runs 11 residues. CDR1 is SEHNR, CDR2 FQNEAQ, per germline (reference sequence). The CDR3 reads CASSQGYEQFF. The CDR3 DNA is TGTGCCAGCAGCCAAGGCTATGAGCAGTTCTTC.

This clonotype came up many times. The J gene is TRBJ1-2, the V gene TRBV7-9, with 7 nucleotides matching TRBD1. CDR3 length: 14 amino acids. V was pared by 5 bases and J by 3 bases, with 6 bases of the junction left unmatched. Germline CDR1 is SEHNR and CDR2 is FQNEAQ (reference sequence). The CDR3 loop is CASSHETGDYGYTF. Written as DNA, the CDR3 is TGTGCCAGCAGCCACGAAACAGGGGACTATGGCTACACCTTC.

In its sample, this clonotype was seen a few times. A much larger clonotype is one base distant, so this may be a read error. V usage is TRBV20-1 and J usage is TRBJ1-4; tentative D call: TRBD1 (5 bases). The CDR3 sequence is 13 residues long. Trimming removed 5 bases from V and 8 bases from J, with 15 bases in between. Germline assignment: CDR1 DFQATT and CDR2 SNEGSKA (reference sequence). Written as DNA, the CDR3 is TGCAGTGCTCAGGGAGGGGTCCGGGAAAAACTGTTTTTT. Translation gives CSAQGGVREKLFF.

This clonotype came up a few times. One base away lies a much larger clone, so this may be a sequencing read error. The J gene is TRBJ2-3, the V gene TRBV7-3, with 15 bases aligning to TRBD2. V trimming: 0 bases; J trimming: 6 bases; junction bases outside the gene matches: 7. Germline V lookup: CDR1 SGHTA, CDR2 FQGTGA. This CDR3 comprises 18 residues. This CDR3 reads CASSLTRTSGGAGDTQYF. CDR3 in DNA: TGTGCCAGCAGCTTAACTCGGACTAGCGGGGGGGCAGGGGATACGCAGTATTTT.

V and J are TRBV19 and TRBJ1-2; D call uncertain. This CDR3 contains 14 residues. Germline CDR1 is LNHDA and CDR2 is SQIVND (reference sequence). V was clipped by 1 base and J by 4 bases, with 10 bases between them. This CDR3 reads CASSIAPGIYGYTF. The CDR3 bases are TGTGCCAGTAGTATAGCCCCGGGAATCTATGGCTACACCTTC. Complete variable domain (other parts from reference TRBV19 and TRBJ1-2): DGGITQSPKYLFRKEGQNVTLSCEQNLNHDAMYWYRQDPGQGLRLIYYSQIVNDFQKGDIAEGYSVSREKKESFPLTVTSAQKNPTAFYLCASSIAPGIYGYTFGSGTRLTVV.

This clonotype has a count of ten or more. The chain uses TRBV3-1 and TRBJ2-7; D gene ambiguous. This CDR3 comprises 16 residues. In germline, CDR1 is LGHDT, CDR2 YNNKEL (reference sequence). Trimming pared 4 bases from V and 6 bases from J, leaving 22 bases between. CDR3 amino acids: CASSPFPVHGIGEQYF. The CDR3 bases are TGTGCCAGCAGCCCCTTCCCCGTACATGGGATTGGCGAGCAGTACTTC.

The rearrangement uses TRBV19 and TRBJ1-4; the D is unclear. CDR3 length: 14 residues. In germline, CDR1 is LNHDA, CDR2 SQIVND (reference sequence). V gave up 5 bases and J gave up 6 bases, with 13 bases separating them. The CDR3 region has the DNA TGTGCCAGTAGTCGAGGCGAAGTCGATGAAAAACTGTTTTTT. Translated: CASSRGEVDEKLFF.

The rearrangement uses TRBV15 and TRBJ2-3, with 10 bases lining up with TRBD2. Trimming took 1 base from V and 3 from J; bases not matched to a gene: 4. The germline CDR1 and CDR2 sequences are LNHNV and YYDKDF (reference sequence). CDR3 length: 16 amino acids. The CDR3 loop reads CATSRGDSGGTDTQYF. CDR3 coding DNA: TGTGCCACCAGCAGAGGTGATAGCGGGGGGACAGATACGCAGTATTTT.